Below are 17 T cell receptor beta chains sequenced from a single sample in a study of immune cell composition in non-small cell lung cancer. Assay used: immunoSEQ multiplex PCR; TCRdb lists only in-frame clones, some missing. Found here are 9,000 to 10,000 clones, roughly two thirds of them singletons; the top ten hold over 8%. Sequencing was done on a sample of lung tumor tissue. The receptors stem from a human donor with non-small cell lung cancer.

The chain couples TRBV5-1 to TRBJ2-3; D perhaps matches TRBD2 (7 bases). Germline values: CDR1 SGHRS, CDR2 YFSETQ. Trimming shortened V by 0 bases and J by 4 bases, and 18 bases separated the two germline ends. This CDR3 has 17 residues. CDR3 nucleotides: TGCGCCAGCAGCTTGGAGGGGGGGCACAGGTTCGCAGATACGCAGTATTTT. Protein: CASSLEGGHRFADTQYF.

A few counts support this clone. The chain combines TRBV19 with TRBJ2-1; 13 nucleotides line up with TRBD2. Germline values: CDR1 LNHDA, CDR2 SQIVND (reference sequence). The V and J ends lost 4 bases and 6 bases, in that order; junction bases with no gene match: 6. CDR3 size: 16 residues. The CDR3 DNA reads TGTGCCAGTAGTAAAGAACTAGCGGGGGGGCGCAATGAGCAGTTCTTC. It specifies CASSKELAGGRNEQFF.

The chain is built from TRBV7-9 and TRBJ2-7; D remains ambiguous. Germline V gene lookup returns CDR1 SEHNR and CDR2 FQNEAQ (reference sequence). Trimming cost V 5 bases and J 5 bases, with 7 bases left between them. The CDR3 covers 11 residues. CDR3 region: CASSRADEQYF. The CDR3 DNA reads TGTGCCAGCAGCCGGGCTGACGAGCAGTACTTC.

This clone showed up just once. This rearrangement joins TRBV7-2 to TRBJ1-2; no clear D. The V gene's germline CDR1 is SGHTA and CDR2 FQGNSA. The CDR3 is 14 residues long. The V end lost 2 bases, the J end lost 5 bases, and 12 bases lay between the germline ends. The CDR3 DNA reads TGTGCCAGCAGCTTAAGTCCGGCCAGTTATGGCTACACCTTC. This gives the protein CASSLSPASYGYTF.

This chain links TRBV9 with TRBJ2-3; D might be TRBD2 (7 bases). Per the germline V gene, CDR1 is SGDLS and CDR2 is YYNGEE. The CDR3 contains 16 residues. Trimming left V 4 bases short and J 0 bases short, with 15 bases between. CDR3 DNA: TGTGCCAGCAGCCTAGGGGGGGACACCAGCACAGATACGCAGTATTTT. Its protein is CASSLGGDTSTDTQYF.

V is TRBV11-3 and J is TRBJ2-1; D not resolved. Germline loops: CDR1 SGHNT, CDR2 YENEEA. V shed 5 bases and J shed 3 bases, with 17 bases lying between them. This CDR3 comprises 16 residues. The CDR3 here is CASSIGLVSFYNEQFF. CDR3 DNA sequence: TGTGCCAGCAGCATTGGGCTGGTTTCCTTCTACAATGAGCAGTTCTTC. Full variable domain (outside the CDR3, taken from reference TRBV11-3 and TRBJ2-1): EAGVVQSPRYKIIEKKQPVAFWCNPISGHNTLYWYLQNLGQGPELLIRYENEEAVDDSQLPKDRFSAERLKGVDSTLKIQPAELGDSAVYLCASSIGLVSFYNEQFFGPGTRLTVL.

By frequency in the sample, this clone is medium-sized. This sequence joins TRBV19 and TRBJ1-2; 8 bases are shared with TRBD1. The germline CDR1 and CDR2 sequences are LNHDA and SQIVND (reference sequence). The CDR3 has 15 amino acids. V shed 2 bases and J 6 bases; nucleotides not matched to a gene: 8. The CDR3 protein is CASSIWAGQGHGYTF. The CDR3 DNA reads as TGTGCCAGTAGTATATGGGCCGGACAGGGCCATGGCTACACCTTC. The full variable domain, completed using reference TRBV19 and TRBJ1-2, is DGGITQSPKYLFRKEGQNVTLSCEQNLNHDAMYWYRQDPGQGLRLIYYSQIVNDFQKGDIAEGYSVSREKKESFPLTVTSAQKNPTAFYLCASSIWAGQGHGYTFGSGTRLTVV.

This clone was seen only a few times. The V and J genes are TRBV4-2 and TRBJ2-7; D may match TRBD1 or TRBD2 (5 bases each). The length of the CDR3 is 16 residues. Germline V gene sequence: CDR1 LGHNA, CDR2 YNFKEQ. The germline V and J ends were trimmed by 4 bases and 2 bases, with 18 bases remaining between them. CDR3 amino acids: CASSPSRGALPYEQYF. The CDR3 DNA is TGTGCCAGCAGCCCGTCGAGAGGGGCTCTTCCCTACGAGCAGTACTTC.

J is TRBJ1-1 and V is TRBV6-5; D remains ambiguous. This CDR3 comprises 11 residues. The germline V and J ends were trimmed by 11 bases and 1 base, with 8 bases remaining between them. Per germline, CDR1 MNHEY and CDR2 SVGAGI. The CDR3 is CASRGNTEAFF. The CDR3 nucleotides are TGTGCCTCCCGGGGGAACACTGAAGCTTTCTTT.

This clone occurred a few times. The chain recombines TRBV7-2 with TRBJ2-1, with TRBD2 matching over 9 bases. The trim removed 10 bases at V and 1 base at J, leaving 5 bases unmatched. Germline CDR1 SGHTA, CDR2 FQGNSA. This CDR3 is built from 14 residues. This CDR3 reads CATKAGGSYNEQFF. The DNA of the CDR3 is TGTGCCACAAAAGCGGGGGGTTCCTACAATGAGCAGTTCTTC.

In this sample, this clone turned up once. The chain employs TRBV4-3 and TRBJ1-3, with 9 bases that match TRBD1. In germline, CDR1 is LGHNA, CDR2 YSLEER. After removal of 4 bases from V and 6 bases from J, the junction contained 7 bases not matched to a gene. There are 15 residues in the CDR3. The CDR3 loop is CASSRGTGNENTIYF. CDR3 DNA: TGCGCCAGCAGCCGAGGGACAGGGAACGAAAACACCATATATTTT.

The chain is built from TRBV14 and TRBJ2-1; D is possibly TRBD1 (7 bases). Trimming took off 5 bases at V and 3 bases at J, with 17 bases between the two ends. The CDR3 has 16 residues. Germline V lookup: CDR1 SGHDN, CDR2 FVKESK. The CDR3 reads CASSVDRGTVYNEQFF. The CDR3 coding sequence is TGTGCCAGCAGCGTAGACCGCGGGACAGTCTACAATGAGCAGTTCTTC.

The chain recombines TRBV11-2 with TRBJ2-3; D is tentatively TRBD1 or TRBD2 (7 bases each). The CDR3 contains 16 residues. Germline CDR1 is SGHAT and CDR2 is FQNNGV. The V gene lost 5 bases and the J gene lost 4 bases, with 19 bases spanning the gap. As DNA, the CDR3 is TGTGCCAGCAGCCGAAACAGGGGAGGGTCGGCAGATACGCAGTATTTT. It yields the protein CASSRNRGGSADTQYF.

V usage is TRBV18 and J usage is TRBJ1-1, with D possibly TRBD1 on 5 matching bases. Looked up from germline, CDR1 is KGHSH and CDR2 is LQKENI. V dropped 2 bases and J dropped 1 base, with 11 bases sitting between them. CDR3 length equals 15 residues. The CDR3 coding sequence is TGTGCCAGCTCACCAACGGGGGGAACGAACACTGAAGCTTTCTTT. As protein: CASSPTGGTNTEAFF.

CDR3 protein: CASTIIRPRASGTGELFF. In nucleotides, the CDR3 is TGTGCCAGTACCATTATCAGGCCCCGGGCCTCGGGCACCGGGGAGCTGTTTTTT. This rearrangement joins TRBV19 to TRBJ2-2, with D uncertain. Germline V gene sequence: CDR1 LNHDA, CDR2 SQIVND (reference sequence). With 7 bases removed from V and 4 bases from J, the gap between germline ends came to 25 bases. The CDR3 spans 18 residues.

The V and J genes are TRBV27 and TRBJ2-1; 8 bases match TRBD1. Germline lookup yields CDR1 MNHEY and CDR2 SMNVEV (reference sequence). V trimming: 4 bases; J trimming: 7 bases; junction bases outside the gene matches: 6. The CDR3 sequence is 14 residues long. CDR3 loop: CASSYQGARNEQFF. In DNA form, the CDR3 reads TGTGCCAGCAGTTACCAGGGGGCGCGAAATGAGCAGTTCTTC.

The chain combines TRBV7-8 with TRBJ1-2; maybe TRBD1 (5 bases). The CDR3 has 13 residues. Germline V gene sequence: CDR1 SGHVS, CDR2 FQNEAQ. V was shortened by 5 bases and J by 3 bases, with 10 bases between the two germline ends. CDR3 amino acids: CASSPGQDYGYTF. Here the CDR3 DNA reads TGTGCCAGCAGCCCAGGACAAGACTATGGCTACACCTTC.